This TCR beta chain derives from a study of blood T cells in healthy people across ages. Study-wide points: Age advanced and TCR beta diversity per million T cells fell, roughly linearly. Long-lived donors had more naive CD4+ cells and higher diversity than aged donors.

Per sample, at least 6 micrograms of total RNA were extracted. The germline gives CDR1 SGDLS, CDR2 YYNGEE. The CDR3 length is 15 residues. A sample-barcoded 5' primer and a J-beta primer mix were used in a second PCR of roughly 7 to 11 cycles. One entry per CDR3 protein results from TCRdb running MiXCR on the 5' RACE reads. The sample has about 1.8 million distinct CDR3 sequences; 49% are singletons. Notes on this clonotype: Its target is not known.

Sequencing input: blood. This sequence was found in a woman aged 40 to 49 in good health. This chain connects TRBV9 to TRBJ2-1, with D uncertain. With the DNA end fitting TRBJ2-7 better, the J assignment may be wrong. CDR3 sequence reads: CASSVSSGSYNEQYF. Written as DNA, the CDR3 is TGTGCCAGCAGCGTCTCGTCCGGGTCCTACAATGAGCAGTACTTC.